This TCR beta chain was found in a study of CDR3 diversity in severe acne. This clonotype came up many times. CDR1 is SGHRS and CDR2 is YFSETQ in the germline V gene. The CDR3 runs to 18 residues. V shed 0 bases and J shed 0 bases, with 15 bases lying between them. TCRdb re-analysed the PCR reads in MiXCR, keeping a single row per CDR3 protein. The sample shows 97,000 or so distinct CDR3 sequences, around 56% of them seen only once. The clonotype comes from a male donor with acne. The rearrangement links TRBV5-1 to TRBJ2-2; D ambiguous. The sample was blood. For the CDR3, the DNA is TGCGCCAGCAGCTTGGGGCCCAGTGGACGGACGAACACCGGGGAGCTGTTTTTT. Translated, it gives CASSLGPSGRTNTGELFF.